Listed here are 17 T cell receptor beta chains from one sample, sequenced in a study of T cells in Graves' hyperthyroidism and ophthalmopathy. Authors of the study amplified TCR beta CDR3 regions from RNA transcripts. Carried out on the TCR CDR3, a first-round RT-PCR used the HTBI primer set. One entry per CDR3 protein, called by TCRdb with MiXCR from the multiplex PCR reads. Of 690,000 or so distinct CDR3 sequences detected, about 17% appear once; the ten largest clones hold approximately 15%. The sequenced material came from blood. These receptor sequences come from a woman between 50 and 59 years old with Graves' hyperthyroidism that later progressed to Graves' ophthalmopathy.

This clonotype was observed many times. This chain joins TRBV6-5 and TRBJ1-2; D may be TRBD1 (5 bases). The CDR3 contains 16 residues. CDR1 is MNHEY and CDR2 is SVGAGI in the germline V gene. With 0 bases removed from V and 0 bases from J, the gap between germline ends came to 11 bases. The CDR3 DNA follows: TGTGCCAGCAGTTACTCTGCGAGACAGACTAACTATGGCTACACCTTC. It is translated as CASSYSARQTNYGYTF.

This sequence joins TRBV15 and TRBJ1-4; TRBD1 is a possible D gene (5 bases). The CDR3 is made up of 14 amino acids. V lost 0 bases and J 8 bases, leaving 10 bases between the germline ends. From germline, CDR1 is LNHNV and CDR2 YYDKDF (reference sequence). CDR3 coding DNA: TGTGCCACCAGCAGAGATGGAGGGACCGAAAAACTGTTTTTT. Translated: CATSRDGGTEKLFF.

This clonotype was observed many times. The chain links TRBV7-6 to TRBJ2-1; D gene unclear. The CDR3 sequence is 13 residues long. V was clipped by 0 bases and J by 10 bases, with 10 bases between them. Germline V gene sequence: CDR1 SGHVS, CDR2 FNYEAQ. Written as DNA, the CDR3 is TGTGCCAGCAGCTTAGCAGGGCCCCGCGAGCAGTTCTTC. Its protein product is CASSLAGPREQFF. Full variable domain (outside the CDR3, taken from reference TRBV7-6 and TRBJ2-1): GAGVSQSPRYKVTKRGQDVALRCDPISGHVSLYWYRQALGQGPEFLTYFNYEAQQDKSGLPNDRFSAERPEGSISTLTIQRTEQRDSAMYRCASSLAGPREQFFGPGTRLTVL.

This clonotype has ten or more counts. The CDR3 nucleotides are TGCGCCAGCAGCGAGAACAGGGGGCGCACCACCGGGGAGCTGTTTTTT. Protein sequence: CASSENRGRTTGELFF. The gene calls are TRBV5-1 and TRBJ2-2; 9 bases line up with TRBD1. The CDR3 totals 16 residues. With V trimmed by 4 bases and J by 4 bases, 8 bases remained unmatched. Germline-derived CDR1 and CDR2 are SGHRS and YFSETQ. The full variable domain, completed using reference TRBV5-1 and TRBJ2-2, is KAGVTQTPRYLIKTRGQQVTLSCSPISGHRSVSWYQQTPGQGLQFLFEYFSETQRNKGNFPGRFSGRQFSNSRSEMNVSTLELGDSALYLCASSENRGRTTGELFFGEGSRLTVL.

This clonotype appeared a few times. One end of the junction fails to match germline, which may point to a read error. J is TRBJ1-1 and V is TRBV7-2; D unresolved. CDR1 is SGHTA, CDR2 FQGNSA, per germline. There are 13 residues in the CDR3. The CDR3 loop is CANSLGLATEAFF. The CDR3 nucleotides read TGTGCCAACAGCTTAGGGTTGGCCACTGAAGCTTTCTTT.

The chain combines TRBV18 with TRBJ1-4, with 9 bases identical to TRBD1. CDR1 KGHSH and CDR2 LQKENI come from the germline V gene. This CDR3 has 17 amino acids. V shed 1 base and J 4 bases; nucleotides not matched to a gene: 7. CDR3 protein: CASSPRNRGLGNEKLFF. CDR3 DNA: TGTGCCAGCTCACCACGGAACAGGGGGCTCGGTAATGAAAAACTGTTTTTT.

A word on this clonotype: A much larger clone lies a single base off, so this may be a read error. The chain carries TRBV11-2 and TRBJ1-3, with D perhaps matching TRBD1 (5 bases). Germline V gene lookup returns CDR1 SGHAT and CDR2 FQNNGV. There are 14 residues in the CDR3. CDR3 sequence reads: CASSLFGQGNAIYF. As DNA, the CDR3 is TGTGCCAGCAGCTTATTCGGACAAGGAAACGCCATATATTTT. The full variable domain, with the rest looked up from reference TRBV11-2 and TRBJ1-3, is EAGVAQSPRYKIIEKRQSVAFWCNPISGHATLYWYQQILGQGPKLLIQFQNNGVVDDSQLPKDRFSAERLKGVDSTLKIQPAKLEDSAVYLCASSLFGQGNAIYFGEGSWLTVV.

This clonotype was seen ten or more times. The chain joins TRBV13 to TRBJ2-1; 8 nucleotides line up with TRBD2. CDR1 and CDR2 from the germline V gene are PRHDT and FYEKMQ (reference sequence). This CDR3 is built from 13 residues. V shed 3 bases and J 10 bases; nucleotides not matched to a gene: 5. CDR3: CASSLEIAGEQFF. In DNA form, the CDR3 reads TGTGCCAGCAGCTTGGAAATAGCGGGGGAGCAGTTCTTC.

This sequence joins TRBV5-1 and TRBJ2-1, with 8 bases aligning to TRBD2. The germline V gene encodes CDR1 SGHRS and CDR2 YFSETQ. The CDR3 covers 16 residues. The ends lost 0 bases at V and 9 bases at J; junction bases unmatched: 11. Here the CDR3 DNA reads TGCGCCAGCAGCTTGGTCGGGGGGTCCGCGGGGGGTGAGCAGTTCTTC. Translating gives CASSLVGGSAGGEQFF.

This clonotype was detected once. The chain employs TRBV7-9 and TRBJ1-1; D gene uncertain. Germline V lookup: CDR1 SEHNR, CDR2 FQNEAQ (reference sequence). The CDR3 has 15 residues. V was trimmed by 4 bases and J by 0 bases, leaving 12 bases between them. The CDR3 spells CASSWSVDVNTEAFF. CDR3 nucleotides: TGTGCCAGCAGCTGGAGCGTGGATGTGAACACTGAAGCTTTCTTT.

This clonotype was observed a handful of times. CDR3 protein: CASSYSRKGFRSYEQYF. The CDR3 bases are TGTGCCAGCAGTTACTCGCGCAAGGGGTTCCGCTCCTACGAGCAGTACTTC. The chain is built from TRBV6-2 or TRBV6-3 and TRBJ2-7; maybe TRBD1 (5 bases). From germline, CDR1 is MNHEY and CDR2 SVGEGT. V was shortened by 0 bases and J by 0 bases, with 15 bases between the two germline ends. The CDR3 is 17 amino acids.

This clonotype was observed at least ten times. The chain links TRBV12-3 or TRBV12-4 to TRBJ2-7; D ambiguous. The length of the CDR3 is 13 residues. The V and J ends lost 6 bases and 2 bases respectively, with 11 bases between them. The CDR3 protein is CASSPTRPYEQYF. CDR3 sequence (DNA): TGTGCCAGCAGCCCGACCCGGCCCTACGAGCAGTACTTC.

The V and J genes are TRBV7-9 and TRBJ1-1; D is perhaps TRBD1 (6 bases). From germline, CDR1 is SEHNR and CDR2 FQNEAQ (reference sequence). CDR3 length: 14 amino acids. V was clipped by 5 bases and J by 2 bases, with 12 bases between them. The CDR3 spells CASSREGVNTEAFF. The CDR3 DNA reads TGTGCCAGCAGCCGAGAGGGGGTTAACACTGAAGCTTTCTTT.

The V gene is TRBV6-5, the J gene TRBJ1-1; no clear D. CDR3 size: 15 residues. Per the germline V gene, CDR1 is MNHEY and CDR2 is SVGAGI. Trimming cost V 0 bases and J 1 base, with 9 bases left between them. CDR3 nucleotide sequence: TGTGCCAGCAGTTACTCAAAGAACGGGAACACTGAAGCTTTCTTT. This codes for CASSYSKNGNTEAFF.

This clonotype occurred a few times. This chain uses TRBV7-2 with TRBJ1-1, with TRBD1 identical over 7 bases. The CDR3 is 16 amino acids. The V gene end was trimmed by 7 bases and the J gene end by 4 bases; junction bases not matched to a gene: 15. CDR1 SGHTA and CDR2 FQGNSA come from the germline V gene. The CDR3 DNA follows: TGTGCCAGCACCCATAGGGGGCTCGGGATAAGCACTGAAGCTTTCTTT. Protein: CASTHRGLGISTEAFF. Full variable domain (missing parts from reference TRBV7-2 and TRBJ1-1): GAGVSQSPSNKVTEKGKDVELRCDPISGHTALYWYRQSLGQGLEFLIYFQGNSAPDKSGLPSDRFSAERTGGSVSTLTIQRTQQEDSAVYLCASTHRGLGISTEAFFGQGTRLTVV.

The V gene is TRBV30, the J gene TRBJ1-6; 7 bases line up with TRBD1. The CDR3 consists of 12 residues. V shed 5 bases and J 10 bases; nucleotides not matched to a gene: 5. The germline gives CDR1 GTSNPN, CDR2 SVGIG (reference sequence). The CDR3 protein is CAWDRVRSPLHF. The CDR3 DNA follows: TGTGCCTGGGACAGGGTACGCTCACCCCTCCACTTT.

This chain connects TRBV30 to TRBJ1-6; maybe TRBD1 (5 bases). Germline V gene sequence: CDR1 GTSNPN, CDR2 SVGIG (reference sequence). The CDR3 has 13 amino acids. The V end was cut by 7 bases, the J end by 6 bases, with 13 bases between. CDR3 DNA: TGTGCCTTCTCCAGGGTGGCTAATTCACCCCTCCACTTT. Translation: CAFSRVANSPLHF.